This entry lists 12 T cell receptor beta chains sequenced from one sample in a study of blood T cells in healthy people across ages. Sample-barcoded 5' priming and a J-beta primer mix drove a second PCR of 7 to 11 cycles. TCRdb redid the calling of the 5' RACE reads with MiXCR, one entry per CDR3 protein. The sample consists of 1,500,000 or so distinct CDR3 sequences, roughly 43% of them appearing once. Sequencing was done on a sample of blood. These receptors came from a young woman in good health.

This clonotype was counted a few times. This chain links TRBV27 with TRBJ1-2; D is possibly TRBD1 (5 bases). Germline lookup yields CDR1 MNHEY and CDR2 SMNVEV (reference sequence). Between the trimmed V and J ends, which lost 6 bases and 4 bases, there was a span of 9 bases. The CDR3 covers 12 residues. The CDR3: CASRGVSYGYTF. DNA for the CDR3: TGTGCCAGCAGAGGGGTTAGCTATGGCTACACCTTC.

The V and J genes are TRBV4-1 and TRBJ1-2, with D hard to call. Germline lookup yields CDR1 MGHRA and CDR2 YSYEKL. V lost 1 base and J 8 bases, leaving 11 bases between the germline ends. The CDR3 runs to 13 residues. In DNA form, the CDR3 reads TGCGCCAGCAGCCAAGTGGGAAAATGGGGCTACACCTTC. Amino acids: CASSQVGKWGYTF.

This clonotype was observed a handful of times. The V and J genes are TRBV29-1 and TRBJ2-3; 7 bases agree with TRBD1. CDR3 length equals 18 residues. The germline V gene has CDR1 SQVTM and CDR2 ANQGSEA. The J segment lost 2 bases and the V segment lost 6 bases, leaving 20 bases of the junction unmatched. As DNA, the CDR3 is TGCAGCGTCACTACTACGAGCCGGGACAGCTTTTACACAGATACGCAGTATTTT. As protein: CSVTTTSRDSFYTDTQYF.

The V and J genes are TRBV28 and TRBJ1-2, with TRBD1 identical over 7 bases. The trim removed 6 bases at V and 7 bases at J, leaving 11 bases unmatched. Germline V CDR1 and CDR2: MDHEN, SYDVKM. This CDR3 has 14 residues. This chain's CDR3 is CASRFDMTGTGYTF. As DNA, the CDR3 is TGTGCCAGCAGATTTGACATGACAGGGACTGGCTACACCTTC.

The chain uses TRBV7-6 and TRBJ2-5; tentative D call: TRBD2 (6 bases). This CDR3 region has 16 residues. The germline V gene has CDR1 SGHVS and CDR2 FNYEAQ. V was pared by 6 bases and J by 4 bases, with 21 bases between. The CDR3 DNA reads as TGTGCCAGCAGATCCAAGGGAGAGGGAGGTCCAGAGACCCAGTACTTC. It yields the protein CASRSKGEGGPETQYF.

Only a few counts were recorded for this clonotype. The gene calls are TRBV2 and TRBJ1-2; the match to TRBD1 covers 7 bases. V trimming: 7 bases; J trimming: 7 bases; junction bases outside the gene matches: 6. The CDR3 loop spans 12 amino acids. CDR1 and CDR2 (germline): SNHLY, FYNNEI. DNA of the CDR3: TGTGCCAGCACGGGAGCAGGGGGTGGCTACACCTTC. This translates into CASTGAGGGYTF.

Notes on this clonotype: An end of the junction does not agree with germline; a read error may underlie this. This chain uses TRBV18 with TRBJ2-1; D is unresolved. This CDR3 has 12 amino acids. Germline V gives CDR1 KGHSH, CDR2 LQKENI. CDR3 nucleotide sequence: TGTGCCAGCGCACCCCAATTGGGTGAGCAGTTCTTC. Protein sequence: CASAPQLGEQFF.

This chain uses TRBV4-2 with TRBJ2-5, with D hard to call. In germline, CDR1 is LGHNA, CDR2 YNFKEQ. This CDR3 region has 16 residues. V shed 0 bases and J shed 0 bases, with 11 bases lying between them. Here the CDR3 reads CASSQEGSANQETQYF. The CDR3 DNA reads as TGTGCCAGCAGCCAAGAAGGTTCAGCGAACCAAGAGACCCAGTACTTC.

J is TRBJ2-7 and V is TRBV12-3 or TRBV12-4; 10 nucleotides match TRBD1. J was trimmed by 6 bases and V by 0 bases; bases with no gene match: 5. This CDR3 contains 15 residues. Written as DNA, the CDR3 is TGTGCCAGCAGTTTAGCTGGGACAGGGGTATCCGAGCAGTACTTC. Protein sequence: CASSLAGTGVSEQYF.

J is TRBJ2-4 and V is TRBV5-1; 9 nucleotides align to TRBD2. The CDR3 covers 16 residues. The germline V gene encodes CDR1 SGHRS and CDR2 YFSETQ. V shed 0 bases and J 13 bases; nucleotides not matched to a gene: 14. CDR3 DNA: TGCGCCAGCAGCTTGGTGGCTAGCGGGACTGACAATGAGCAGTACTTC. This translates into CASSLVASGTDNEQYF.

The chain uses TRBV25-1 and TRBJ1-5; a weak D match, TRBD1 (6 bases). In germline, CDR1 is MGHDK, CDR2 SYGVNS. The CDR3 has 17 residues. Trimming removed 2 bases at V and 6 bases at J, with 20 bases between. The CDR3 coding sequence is TGTGCCAGCAGTGAAAGGGGGTTTACAGGAGTGGGTCAGCCCCAGCATTTT. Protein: CASSERGFTGVGQPQHF. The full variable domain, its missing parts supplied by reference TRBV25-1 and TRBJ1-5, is EADIYQTPRYLVIGTGKKITLECSQTMGHDKMYWYQQDPGMELHLIHYSYGVNSTEKGDLSSESTVSRIRTEHFPLTLESARPSHTSQYLCASSERGFTGVGQPQHFGDGTRLSIL.

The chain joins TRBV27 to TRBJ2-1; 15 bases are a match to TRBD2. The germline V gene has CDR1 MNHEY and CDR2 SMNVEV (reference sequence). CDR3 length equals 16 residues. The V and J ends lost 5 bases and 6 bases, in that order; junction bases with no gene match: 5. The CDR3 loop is CASSPRTSGRVNEQFF. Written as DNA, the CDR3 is TGTGCCAGCAGTCCTCGGACTAGCGGGAGGGTCAATGAGCAGTTCTTC.